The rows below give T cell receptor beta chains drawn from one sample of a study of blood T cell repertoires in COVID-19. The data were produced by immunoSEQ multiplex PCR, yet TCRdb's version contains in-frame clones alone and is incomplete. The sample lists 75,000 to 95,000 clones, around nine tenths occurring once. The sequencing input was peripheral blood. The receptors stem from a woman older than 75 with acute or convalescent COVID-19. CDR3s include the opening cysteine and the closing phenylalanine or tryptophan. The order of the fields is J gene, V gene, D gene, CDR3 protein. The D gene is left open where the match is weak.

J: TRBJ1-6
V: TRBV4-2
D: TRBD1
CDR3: CASSPSRTGSNSPLHF

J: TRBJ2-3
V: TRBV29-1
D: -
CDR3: CSVSPPGGSVGDTQYF

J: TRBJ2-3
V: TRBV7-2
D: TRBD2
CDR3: CASSIPGLAGGPSTDTQYF

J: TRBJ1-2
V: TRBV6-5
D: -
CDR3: CASHPNRQSGYGYTF

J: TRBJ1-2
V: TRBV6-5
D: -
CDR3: CASSYSWGLYTF

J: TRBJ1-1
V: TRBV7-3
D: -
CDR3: CASSLKAAGEAFF

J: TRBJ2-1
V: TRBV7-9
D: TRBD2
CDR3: CASSLSLAGSYNEQFF

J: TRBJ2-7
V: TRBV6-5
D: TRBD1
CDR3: CASSDGTGASEQYF

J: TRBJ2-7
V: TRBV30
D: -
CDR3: CAWSVRGRGGGEQYF

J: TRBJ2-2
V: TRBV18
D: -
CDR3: CASSPLQGNTGELFF

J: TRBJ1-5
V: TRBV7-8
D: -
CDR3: CASSPRGVGNQPQHF

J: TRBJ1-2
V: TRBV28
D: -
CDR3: CASSTTANYGYTF

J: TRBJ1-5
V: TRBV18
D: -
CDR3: CASSPGLQNQPQHF

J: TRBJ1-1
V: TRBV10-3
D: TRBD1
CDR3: CAISESGGDRATEAFF

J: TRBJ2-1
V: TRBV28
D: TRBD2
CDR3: CASSLLGGAGHNEQFF

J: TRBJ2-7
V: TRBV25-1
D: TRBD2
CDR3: CASRTPGLAFYEQYF

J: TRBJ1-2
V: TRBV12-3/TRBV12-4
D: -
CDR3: CASSRTGNYGYTF

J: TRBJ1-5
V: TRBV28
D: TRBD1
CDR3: CASSPPGGPQHF

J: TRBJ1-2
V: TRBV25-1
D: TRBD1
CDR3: CASSSTGTYGYTF

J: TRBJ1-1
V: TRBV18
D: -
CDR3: CASSPLRGTEAFF

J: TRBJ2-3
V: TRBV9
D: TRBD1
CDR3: CATGTGSTDTQYF

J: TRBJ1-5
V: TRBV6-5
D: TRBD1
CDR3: CASSYGDRENQPQHF

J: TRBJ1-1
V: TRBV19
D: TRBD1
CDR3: CASSMTGGMTEAFF

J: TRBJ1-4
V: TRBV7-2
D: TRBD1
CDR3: CASSLQGADEKLFF

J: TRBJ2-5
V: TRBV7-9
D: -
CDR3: CASSLHGLLSAQYF

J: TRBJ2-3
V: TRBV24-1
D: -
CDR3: CATSDSTTGGTQYF

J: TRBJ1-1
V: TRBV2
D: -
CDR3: CASSYTTENTEAFF

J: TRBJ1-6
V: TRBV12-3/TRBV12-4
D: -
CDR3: CASGQVPDSPLHF

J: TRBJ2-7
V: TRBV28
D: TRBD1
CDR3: CASSYGTGGYEQYF

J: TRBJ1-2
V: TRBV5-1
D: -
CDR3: CASSPGAGGYGYTF

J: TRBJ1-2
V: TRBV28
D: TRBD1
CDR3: CASSSGQGSYTF

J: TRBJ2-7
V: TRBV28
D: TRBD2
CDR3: CASRAGGVAYEQYF

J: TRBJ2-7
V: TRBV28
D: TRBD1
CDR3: CASSSSETGSLEQYF

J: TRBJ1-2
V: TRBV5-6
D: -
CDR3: CASSPPGTGYGYTF

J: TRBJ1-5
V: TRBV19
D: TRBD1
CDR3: CASRQGGGNQPQHF

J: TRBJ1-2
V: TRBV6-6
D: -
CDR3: CASSYSAKGDYGYTF

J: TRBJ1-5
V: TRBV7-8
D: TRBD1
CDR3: CASTLSLQGNQPQHF

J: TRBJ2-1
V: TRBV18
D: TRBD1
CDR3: CASSPVTGGYNEQFF

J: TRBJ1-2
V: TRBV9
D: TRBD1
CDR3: CASSVGGQGARGYTF

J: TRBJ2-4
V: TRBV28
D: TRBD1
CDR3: CASSFLDRGELNIQYF

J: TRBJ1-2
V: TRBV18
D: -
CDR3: CASSLKTGVGGYTF

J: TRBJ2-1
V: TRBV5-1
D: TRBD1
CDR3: CASSLHGQGSSYNEQFF

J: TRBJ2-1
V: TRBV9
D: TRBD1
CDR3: CASSFKTGISYNEQFF

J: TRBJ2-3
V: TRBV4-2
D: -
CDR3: CASSRFRGMTSTDTQYF

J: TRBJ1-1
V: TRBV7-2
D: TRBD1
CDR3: CASSLPQGSTEAFF

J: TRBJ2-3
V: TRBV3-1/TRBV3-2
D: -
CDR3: CASSQAGDTQYF

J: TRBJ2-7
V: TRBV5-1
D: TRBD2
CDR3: CASSPRGGTYEQYF

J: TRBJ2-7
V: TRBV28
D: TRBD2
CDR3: CASRPRTSGTNKQYF

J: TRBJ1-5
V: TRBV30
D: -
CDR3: CAWSVDMPWGNQPQHF

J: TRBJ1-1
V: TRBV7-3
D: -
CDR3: CASSLWRPLGTEAFF

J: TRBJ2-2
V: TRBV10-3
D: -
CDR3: CAISPREPNTGELFF

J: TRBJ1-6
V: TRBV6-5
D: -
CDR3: CASSKAGYNSPLHF

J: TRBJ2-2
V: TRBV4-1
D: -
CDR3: CASSQETTGLVAGELFF

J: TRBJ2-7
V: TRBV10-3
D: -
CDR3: CAISDRGYEQYF

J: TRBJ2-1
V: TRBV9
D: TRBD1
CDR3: CASSAGQVQYNEQFF

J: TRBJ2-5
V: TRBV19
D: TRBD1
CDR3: CASSGTALQETQYF

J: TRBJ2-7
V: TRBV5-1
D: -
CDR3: CATLVRDVFYEQYF